This T cell receptor (beta chain) was recovered during a study of T cell responses to AZD1222 COVID-19 vaccine. Findings and caveats of the study: Dominant CD4 TCR responses targeted spike regions 160-218 and 743-854.

On this clone itself: The antigen is not known.

The table came from immunoSEQ multiplex PCR; TCRdb's copy has only in-frame clones and leaves some out. This sample has around 100,000 clones, with about 90% found just once. This CDR3 has 14 residues. V lost 6 bases and J lost 2; bases outside the gene matches: 1. The germline CDR1 and CDR2 sequences are MNHEY and SMNVEV (reference sequence). The genes are TRBV27 and TRBJ1-6; 7 positions match TRBD1. Sequencing was performed on peripheral blood, taken on day 0 of AZD1222 vaccination. This sequence was found in an adult in good health. Written as DNA, the CDR3 is TGTGCCAGCAGAAGGGGGCCCTATAATTCACCCCTCCACTTT. Its translation: CASRRGPYNSPLHF.